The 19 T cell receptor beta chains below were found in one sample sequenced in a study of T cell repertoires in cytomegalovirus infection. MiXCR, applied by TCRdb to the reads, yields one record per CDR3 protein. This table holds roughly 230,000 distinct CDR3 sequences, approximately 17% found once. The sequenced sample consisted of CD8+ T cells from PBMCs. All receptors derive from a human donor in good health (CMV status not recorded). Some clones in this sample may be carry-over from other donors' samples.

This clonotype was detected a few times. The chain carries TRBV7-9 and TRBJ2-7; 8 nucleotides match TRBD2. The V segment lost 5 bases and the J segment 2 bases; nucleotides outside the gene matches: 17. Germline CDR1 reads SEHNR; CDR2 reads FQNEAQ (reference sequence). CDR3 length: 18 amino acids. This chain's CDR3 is CASSQTDMRTSKTYEQYF. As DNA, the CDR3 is TGTGCCAGCAGCCAAACCGATATGCGGACTAGCAAAACCTACGAGCAGTACTTC. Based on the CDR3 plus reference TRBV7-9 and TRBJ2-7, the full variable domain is DTGVSQNPRHKITKRGQNVTFRCDPISEHNRLYWYRQTLGQGPEFLTYFQNEAQLEKSRLLSDRFSAERPKGSFSTLEIQRTEQGDSAMYLCASSQTDMRTSKTYEQYFGPGTRLTVT.

The CDR3 region is CSAPTGVAGETQYF. In DNA form, the CDR3 reads TGCAGTGCTCCTACAGGGGTAGCAGGGGAGACCCAGTACTTC. The V gene is TRBV20-1, the J gene TRBJ2-5, with TRBD1 matching 7 bases. The CDR3 is 14 residues long. Germline-derived CDR1 and CDR2 are DFQATT and SNEGSKA (reference sequence). Trimming cost V 5 bases and J 5 bases; bases outside gene matches: 11.

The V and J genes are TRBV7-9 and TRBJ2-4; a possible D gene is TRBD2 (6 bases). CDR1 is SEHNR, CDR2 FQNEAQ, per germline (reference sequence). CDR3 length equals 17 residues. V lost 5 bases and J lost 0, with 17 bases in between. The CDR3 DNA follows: TGTGCCAGCAGCGGACAAGGCGGGGACCTAGCCAAAAACATTCAGTACTTC. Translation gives CASSGQGGDLAKNIQYF. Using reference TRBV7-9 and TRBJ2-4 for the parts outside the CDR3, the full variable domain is DTGVSQNPRHKITKRGQNVTFRCDPISEHNRLYWYRQTLGQGPEFLTYFQNEAQLEKSRLLSDRFSAERPKGSFSTLEIQRTEQGDSAMYLCASSGQGGDLAKNIQYFGAGTRLSVL.

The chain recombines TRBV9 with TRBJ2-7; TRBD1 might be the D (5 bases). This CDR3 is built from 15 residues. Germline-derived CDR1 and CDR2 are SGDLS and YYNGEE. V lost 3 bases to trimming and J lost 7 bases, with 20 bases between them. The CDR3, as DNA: TGTGCCAGCAGCGGGGGCAGGAACCCCCTTATGGAGCAGTACTTC. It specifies CASSGGRNPLMEQYF.

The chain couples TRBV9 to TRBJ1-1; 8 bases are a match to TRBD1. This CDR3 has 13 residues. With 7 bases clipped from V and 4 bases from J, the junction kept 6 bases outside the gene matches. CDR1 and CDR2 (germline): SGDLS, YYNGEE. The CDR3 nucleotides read TGTGCCAGCGCACCCAGGGGGCTCACTGAAGCTTTCTTT. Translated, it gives CASAPRGLTEAFF.

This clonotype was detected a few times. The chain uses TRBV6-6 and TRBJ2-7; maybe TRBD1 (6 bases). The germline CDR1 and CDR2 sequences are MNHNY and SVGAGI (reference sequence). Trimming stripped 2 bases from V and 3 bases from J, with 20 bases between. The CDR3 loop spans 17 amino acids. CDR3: CASSYPRGLFVDYEQYF. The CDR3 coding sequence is TGTGCCAGCAGTTACCCCAGGGGTTTATTTGTTGACTACGAGCAGTACTTC.

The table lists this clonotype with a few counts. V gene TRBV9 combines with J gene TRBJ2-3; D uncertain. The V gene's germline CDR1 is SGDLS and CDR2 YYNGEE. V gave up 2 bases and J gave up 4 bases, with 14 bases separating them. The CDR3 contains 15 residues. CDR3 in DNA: TGTGCCAGCAGCGTGAGGTCTCCAGCTTCAGATACGCAGTATTTT. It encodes CASSVRSPASDTQYF.

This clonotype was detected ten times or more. The CDR3 loop reads CASSSLYEQYF. The DNA for the CDR3 is TGTGCCAGCAGTTCATTATACGAGCAGTACTTC. The rearrangement links TRBV28 to TRBJ2-7; D is uncertain. The CDR3 consists of 11 residues. Per germline, CDR1 MDHEN and CDR2 SYDVKM. The germline V and J ends were trimmed by 4 bases and 4 bases, with 5 bases remaining between them. Full variable domain (rest looked up from reference TRBV28 and TRBJ2-7): DVKVTQSSRYLVKRTGEKVFLECVQDMDHENMFWYRQDPGLGLRLIYFSYDVKMKEKGDIPEGYSVSREKKERFSLILESASTNQTSMYLCASSSLYEQYFGPGTRLTVT.

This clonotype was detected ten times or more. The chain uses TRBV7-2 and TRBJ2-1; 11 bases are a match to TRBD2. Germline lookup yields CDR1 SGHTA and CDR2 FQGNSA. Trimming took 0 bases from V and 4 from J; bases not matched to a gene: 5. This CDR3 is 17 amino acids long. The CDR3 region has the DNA TGTGCCAGCAGCTTAGCGGCTAGCGGGGGGCTTTACAATGAGCAGTTCTTC. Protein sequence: CASSLAASGGLYNEQFF.

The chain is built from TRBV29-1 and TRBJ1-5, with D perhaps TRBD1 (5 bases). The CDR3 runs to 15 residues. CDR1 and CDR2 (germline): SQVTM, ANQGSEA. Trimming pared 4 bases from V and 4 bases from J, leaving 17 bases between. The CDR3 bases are TGCAGCGTTGGGGAAAGTGGGGGGATGAATCAGCCCCAGCATTTT. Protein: CSVGESGGMNQPQHF.

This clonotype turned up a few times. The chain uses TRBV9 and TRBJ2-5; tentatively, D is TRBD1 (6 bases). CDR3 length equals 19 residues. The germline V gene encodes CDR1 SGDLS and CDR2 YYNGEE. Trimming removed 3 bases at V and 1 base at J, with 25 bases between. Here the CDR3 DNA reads TGTGCCAGCAGCGCCCCCCGGGACACCCCGACAGCACCCCAAGAGACCCAGTACTTC. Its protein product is CASSAPRDTPTAPQETQYF.

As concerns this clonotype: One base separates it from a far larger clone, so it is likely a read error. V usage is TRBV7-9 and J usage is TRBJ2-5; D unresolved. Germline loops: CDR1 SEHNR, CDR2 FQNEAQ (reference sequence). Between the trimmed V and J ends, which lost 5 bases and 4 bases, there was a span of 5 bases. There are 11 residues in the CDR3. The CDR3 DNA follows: TGTGCCAGCAGCCACGGAGAGACCCAGTACTTC. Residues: CASSHGETQYF.

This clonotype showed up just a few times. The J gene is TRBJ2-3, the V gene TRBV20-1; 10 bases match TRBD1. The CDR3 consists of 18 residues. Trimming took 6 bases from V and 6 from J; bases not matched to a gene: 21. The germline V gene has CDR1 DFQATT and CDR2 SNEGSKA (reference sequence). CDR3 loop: CSAPGQGFRLALSDTQYF. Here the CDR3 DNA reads TGCAGTGCACCGGGACAGGGGTTTCGGCTAGCCCTCTCCGATACGCAGTATTTT.

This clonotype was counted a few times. CDR3 sequence: CASSRTHGTSGSYEQYF. CDR3 sequence (DNA): TGTGCCAGCAGTCGGACCCACGGGACTAGCGGTTCCTACGAGCAGTACTTC. The rearrangement uses TRBV7-3 and TRBJ2-7; 11 bases match TRBD2. The CDR3 totals 17 residues. V trimming: 6 bases; J trimming: 1 base; junction bases outside the gene matches: 11. The germline V gene encodes CDR1 SGHTA and CDR2 FQGTGA.

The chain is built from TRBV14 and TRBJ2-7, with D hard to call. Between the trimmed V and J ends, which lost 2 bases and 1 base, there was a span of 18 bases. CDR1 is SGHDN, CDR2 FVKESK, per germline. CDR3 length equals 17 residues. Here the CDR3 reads CASSQYEDRAPSYEQYF. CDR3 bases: TGTGCCAGCAGCCAATACGAGGACCGCGCCCCTTCCTACGAGCAGTACTTC.

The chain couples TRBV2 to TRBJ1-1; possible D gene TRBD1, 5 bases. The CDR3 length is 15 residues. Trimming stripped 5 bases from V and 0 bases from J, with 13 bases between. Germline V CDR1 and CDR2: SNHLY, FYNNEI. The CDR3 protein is CASSPRTLMNTEAFF. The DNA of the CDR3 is TGTGCCAGCAGTCCGAGGACACTTATGAACACTGAAGCTTTCTTT.

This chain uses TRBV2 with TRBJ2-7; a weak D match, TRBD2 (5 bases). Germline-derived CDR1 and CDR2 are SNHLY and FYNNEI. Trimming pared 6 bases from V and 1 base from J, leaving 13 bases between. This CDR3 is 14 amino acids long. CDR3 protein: CASRSRDGSYEQYF. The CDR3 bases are TGTGCCAGCAGGTCGAGGGATGGGTCCTACGAGCAGTACTTC.

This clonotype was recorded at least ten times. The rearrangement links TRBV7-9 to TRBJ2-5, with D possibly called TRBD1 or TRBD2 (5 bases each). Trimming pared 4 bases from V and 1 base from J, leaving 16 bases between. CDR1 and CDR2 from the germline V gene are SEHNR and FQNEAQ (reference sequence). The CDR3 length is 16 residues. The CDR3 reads CASSSSPRETQETQYF. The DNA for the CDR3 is TGTGCCAGCAGCTCTTCCCCCAGGGAGACCCAAGAGACCCAGTACTTC.

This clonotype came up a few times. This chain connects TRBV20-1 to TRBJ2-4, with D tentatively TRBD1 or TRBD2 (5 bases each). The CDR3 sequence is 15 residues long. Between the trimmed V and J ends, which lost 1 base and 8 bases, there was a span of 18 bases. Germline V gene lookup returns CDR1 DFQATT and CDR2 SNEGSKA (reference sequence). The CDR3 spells CSARGTPGREDIQYF. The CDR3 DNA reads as TGCAGTGCTAGAGGCACCCCGGGGCGTGAGGACATTCAGTACTTC.